This T cell receptor beta chain was retrieved from a study of lymphopenia after photon versus proton radiotherapy. General study findings and limits: Proton therapy kept repertoires fairly stable, unlike photons, which gained effector/memory cells. Oligoclonal CD8+ Temra expansion after nadir drove photon patients' diversity drop.

TCRdb's copy holds only in-frame clones and misses some; the assay was immunoSEQ multiplex PCR. This sample carries 35,000 to 40,000 clones, 85% of them seen once, and the ten largest clones take about 2.9%. The CDR3 spans 14 residues. V lost 3 bases and J 0 bases, leaving 8 bases between the germline ends. The germline CDR1 and CDR2 sequences are SEHNR and FQNEAQ (reference sequence). A remark on this clone: Its antigen remains unknown.

This sequence joins TRBV7-9 and TRBJ1-1; D is unresolved. The sequencing used peripheral blood, collected from a patient treated with photon-based radiotherapy. This receptor was taken from a man aged 50 to 60 with gastric cancer. The CDR3 DNA sequence: TGTGCCAGCAGCTTGGGGATCATGAACACTGAAGCTTTCTTT. This gives the protein CASSLGIMNTEAFF.